This is a list of T cell receptor beta chains from one sample in a study of T cells expressing NK-cell markers. TCRdb reprocessed the 5' RACE reads and stores each CDR3 protein as one record, lacking DNA. This sample contains 350,000 to 400,000 distinct CDR3 sequences. The material sequenced was blood T cells: a sorted CD56 or NKG2C T cell subset, CD4+ or CD8+ T cells, or bulk PBMC T cells (not recorded which). Receptor source: a woman between 45 and 60 years old in good health. Both conserved end residues are part of each CDR3.

v_gene,j_gene,CDR3aa
TRBV4-1,TRBJ1-1,CASSQVPGGFEAFF
TRBV4-1,TRBJ2-3,CASSHGTGPDTQYF
TRBV29-1,TRBJ2-5,CSVEIRETQYF
TRBV20-1,TRBJ2-3,CSARDPGGRGHTDTQYF
TRBV12-3/TRBV12-4,TRBJ1-4,CASSLRGFSEKLFF
TRBV7-2,TRBJ2-1,CASDRGWEQFF
TRBV10-3,TRBJ2-7,CAISSGVYEQYF
TRBV4-1,TRBJ2-5,CASSQVASGTEKTQYF
TRBV29-1,TRBJ2-5,CSVESGVSETQYF
TRBV12-3/TRBV12-4,TRBJ2-1,CASSRSSGLLYNEQFF
TRBV5-4,TRBJ1-1,CASSSGGQGRWNTEAFF
TRBV12-3/TRBV12-4,TRBJ2-2,CASSLAENTGELFF
TRBV5-1,TRBJ2-1,CASSTQRVAGGDEQFF
TRBV25-1,TRBJ2-2,CASSVVQGEITGELFF
TRBV30,TRBJ2-3,CAWSDTRPDTQYF
TRBV7-2,TRBJ2-1,CASSLASGRASSYNEQFF
TRBV10-3,TRBJ2-1,CAIKSGDSYNEQFF
TRBV5-5,TRBJ2-7,CASSTDPAGYEQYF
TRBV10-3,TRBJ2-1,CAISQAKGHEQFF
TRBV11-2,TRBJ2-1,CASSMTGWNNEQFF
TRBV20-1,TRBJ2-2,CSAPRSTNGELFF
TRBV12-3/TRBV12-4,TRBJ2-7,CASSRSGWGGNYEQYF
TRBV29-1,TRBJ2-2,CSVQLRGTGELFF
TRBV12-3/TRBV12-4,TRBJ2-7,CASSSDLTRYEQYF
TRBV5-1,TRBJ2-1,CASSMTLSGASSYNEQFF
TRBV30,TRBJ2-3,CAWTGQATDTQYF
TRBV29-1,TRBJ1-1,CSSLQGEATEAFF
TRBV20-1,TRBJ2-1,CSARRKDSSPRTLFNEQFF
TRBV6-1,TRBJ2-1,CASSTGLAEYNEQFF
TRBV19,TRBJ1-2,CASIEGGAGYTF
TRBV11-3,TRBJ2-7,CASSSRTASYEQYF
TRBV25-1,TRBJ1-6,CASNADSDNSPLHF
TRBV15,TRBJ1-2,CATRGQGPTFYGYTF
TRBV2,TRBJ1-5,CASQGPRRDQPQHF
TRBV6-6,TRBJ1-1,CASSYGTGGIVTEAFF
TRBV7-9,TRBJ2-3,CASSSRGGADDTQYF
TRBV29-1,TRBJ2-3,CSVEDFGGLGADTQYF
TRBV10-3,TRBJ2-1,CAIRVGLAGVRNEQFF
TRBV7-9,TRBJ2-3,CASSSTRTGQAAQYF
TRBV29-1,TRBJ2-5,CSTGRRSETQYF
TRBV7-2,TRBJ2-2,CASSLIRSGELFF
TRBV5-6,TRBJ1-2,CASTLLSGAFYGYTF
TRBV20-1,TRBJ1-1,CSARDGALNTEAFF
TRBV18,TRBJ2-2,CASSPTSMSTGELFF
TRBV9,TRBJ2-1,CASSAGTGMGQFF
TRBV6-5,TRBJ1-2,CASSYYGEGWGYTF
TRBV12-3/TRBV12-4,TRBJ1-6,CASSMTGGYSPPLHF
TRBV5-1,TRBJ2-2,CASKPRSDTGELFF
TRBV6-5,TRBJ2-1,CASSSISGSGYNEQFF
TRBV12-3/TRBV12-4,TRBJ2-2,CASFRTEESGELFF
TRBV20-1,TRBJ2-3,CSAWTSGMISDTQYF
TRBV6-1,TRBJ1-6,CASRRDYNSYNSPLHF
TRBV28,TRBJ1-5,CASIGQIRSNQPQHF
TRBV5-1,TRBJ2-3,CASSSLGLAGVDTQYF
TRBV12-3/TRBV12-4,TRBJ1-1,CASSLTGRGAFF